Sequencing of this T cell receptor (beta chain) was carried out in a study of shared clonotypes between healthy human individuals. Only in-frame clones appear in the TCRdb table, and some are missing; sequencing was by immunoSEQ multiplex PCR. The table has millions of clones, 90% to 95% seen once. Points from the study as a whole: Sequencing depth was a factor that was expected to affect clonotype sharing among donors. For naive CD4 cells, 4% to 5% of clonotypes were shared across a handful of donors.

Germline V lookup: CDR1 GTSNPN, CDR2 SVGIG (reference sequence). Trimming left V 0 bases short and J 0 bases short, with 10 bases between. The CDR3 extends over 15 amino acids. Comments on this clone: Its antigen is unknown.

V gene TRBV30 combines with J gene TRBJ2-3; the D gene could be TRBD1 or TRBD2 (5 bases each). This clonotype was sampled from a young man in good health. The sample taken for sequencing was naive CD4+ T cells sorted from blood. Subset denoted: CD45RA+ positively selected. The chain's CDR3 is CAWSVIGASTDTQYF. In DNA form, the CDR3 reads TGTGCCTGGAGTGTTATCGGGGCTAGCACAGATACGCAGTATTTT.